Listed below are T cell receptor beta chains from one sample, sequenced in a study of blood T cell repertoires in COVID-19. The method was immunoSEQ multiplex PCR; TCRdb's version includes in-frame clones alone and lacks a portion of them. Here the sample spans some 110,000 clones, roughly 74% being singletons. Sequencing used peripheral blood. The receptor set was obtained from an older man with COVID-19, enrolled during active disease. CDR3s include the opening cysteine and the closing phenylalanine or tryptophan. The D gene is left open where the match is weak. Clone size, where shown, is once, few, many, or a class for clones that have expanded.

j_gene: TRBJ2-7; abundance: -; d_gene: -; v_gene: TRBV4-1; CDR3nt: TGCGCCAGCAAGCCAAGGATTAGCGGTTACGAGCAGTACTTC; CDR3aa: CASKPRISGYEQYF
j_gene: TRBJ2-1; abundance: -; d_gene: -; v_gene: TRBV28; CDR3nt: TGTGCCAGCAGTTTCCCAGGGACCTACAATGAGCAGTTCTTC; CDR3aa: CASSFPGTYNEQFF
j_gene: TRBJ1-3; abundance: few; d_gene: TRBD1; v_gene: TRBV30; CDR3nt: TGTGCCCGAACTTTCTACAGGGGGCCCGGAAACACCATATATTTT; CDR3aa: CARTFYRGPGNTIYF
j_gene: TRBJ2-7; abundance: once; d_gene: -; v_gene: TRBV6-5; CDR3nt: TGTGCCAGCAGTTCCCTGGGGGCCTCGGGCGAGCAGTACTTC; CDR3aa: CASSSLGASGEQYF
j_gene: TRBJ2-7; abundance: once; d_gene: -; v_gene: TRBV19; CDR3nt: TGTGCCAGTAGTATAGTCCCCGACAGTTTCTACGAGCAGTACTTC; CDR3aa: CASSIVPDSFYEQYF
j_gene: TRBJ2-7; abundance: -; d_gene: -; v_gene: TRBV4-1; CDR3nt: TGCGCCAGCAGCCACTCAGGGATACCCTCCTACGAGCAGTACTTC; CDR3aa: CASSHSGIPSYEQYF
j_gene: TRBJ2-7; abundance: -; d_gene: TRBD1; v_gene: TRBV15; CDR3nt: TGTGCCACCAGCAGGACAGGGTTCGTCCACGAGCAGTACTTC; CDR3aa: CATSRTGFVHEQYF
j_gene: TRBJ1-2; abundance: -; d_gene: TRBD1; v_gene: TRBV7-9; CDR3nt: TGTGCCAGCAGCCAAGGGATCAGGGGGACGACCGGCTACACCTTC; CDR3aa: CASSQGIRGTTGYTF
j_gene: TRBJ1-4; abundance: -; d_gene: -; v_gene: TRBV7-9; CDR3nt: TGTGCCAGCAGCTTAGACTTCGACAGGGAAAAACTGTTTTTT; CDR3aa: CASSLDFDREKLFF
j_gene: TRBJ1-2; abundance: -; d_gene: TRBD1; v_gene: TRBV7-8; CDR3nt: TGTGCCAGCAGCTTGGGGACAGGCTATGGCTACACCTTC; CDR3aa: CASSLGTGYGYTF
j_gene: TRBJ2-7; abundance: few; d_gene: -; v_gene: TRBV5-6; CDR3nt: TGTGCCAGCAGCTTGACAGGGTACGAGCAGTACTTC; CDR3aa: CASSLTGYEQYF
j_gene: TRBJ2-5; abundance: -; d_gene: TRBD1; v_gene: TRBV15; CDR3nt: TGTGCCACCAGCAGGGGGGACAGCCTCCAAGAGACCCAGTACTTC; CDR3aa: CATSRGDSLQETQYF
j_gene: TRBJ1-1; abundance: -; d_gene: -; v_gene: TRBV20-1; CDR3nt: TGCAGTGCTAGTGGAGGGCCCACTGAAGCTTTCTTT; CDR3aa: CSASGGPTEAFF
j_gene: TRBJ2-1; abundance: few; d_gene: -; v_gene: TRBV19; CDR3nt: TGTGCCAGTAGTACCCCAGCCCGGGGAGGTGAGCAGTTCTTC; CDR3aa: CASSTPARGGEQFF
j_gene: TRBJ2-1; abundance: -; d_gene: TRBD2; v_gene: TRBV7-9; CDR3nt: TGTGCCAGCAGCAGGACTAGCGGGAGGGTAGGAGAGCAGTTCTTC; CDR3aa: CASSRTSGRVGEQFF
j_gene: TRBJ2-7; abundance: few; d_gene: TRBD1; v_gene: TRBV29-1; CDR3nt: TGCAGCGTCGGCGGACAGGGGGCGATCCACGAGCAGTACTTC; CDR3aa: CSVGGQGAIHEQYF
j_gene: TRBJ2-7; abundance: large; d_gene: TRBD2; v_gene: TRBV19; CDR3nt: TGTGCCAGTAGTATAGATACGGGAGGGCCTCGGGAGCAGTACTTC; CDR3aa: CASSIDTGGPREQYF
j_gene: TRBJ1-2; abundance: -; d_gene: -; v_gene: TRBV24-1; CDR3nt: TGTGCCACCAGCCACACTAACTATGGCTACACCTTC; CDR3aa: CATSHTNYGYTF
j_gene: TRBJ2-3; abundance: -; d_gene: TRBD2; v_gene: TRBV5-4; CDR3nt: TGTGCCAGCAGCTTGGCGCCAGCGGGAGGGGGGGGCGATACGCAGTATTTT; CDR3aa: CASSLAPAGGGGDTQYF
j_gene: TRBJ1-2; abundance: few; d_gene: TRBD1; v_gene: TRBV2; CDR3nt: TGTGCCAGCAGTGTCGGGACAGGCGCCTATGGCTACACCTTC; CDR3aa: CASSVGTGAYGYTF
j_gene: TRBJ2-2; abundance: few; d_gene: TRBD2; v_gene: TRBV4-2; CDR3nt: TGTGCCAGCAGCCAACGGACTAGCGGGAGTCCGGGCACCGGGGAGCTGTTTTTT; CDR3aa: CASSQRTSGSPGTGELFF
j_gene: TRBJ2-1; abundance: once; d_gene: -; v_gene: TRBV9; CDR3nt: TGTGCCAGCAGCGTAGGGCATTATTCCTACAATGAGCAGTTCTTC; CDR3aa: CASSVGHYSYNEQFF
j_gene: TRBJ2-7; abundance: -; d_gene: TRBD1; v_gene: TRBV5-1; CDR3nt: TGCGCCAGCAGCTTGGAGCCGGGACAGGGGGCCCTCCGCGAGCAGTACTTC; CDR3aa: CASSLEPGQGALREQYF
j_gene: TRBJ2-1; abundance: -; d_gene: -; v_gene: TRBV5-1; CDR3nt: TGCGCCAGCAGCTTAGACAGGATGGGGATCGATGAGCAGTTCTTC; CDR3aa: CASSLDRMGIDEQFF
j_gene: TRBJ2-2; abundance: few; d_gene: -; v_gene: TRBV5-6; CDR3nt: TGTGCCAGCAGCCAGGGTTTAGGGGAGCTGTTTTTT; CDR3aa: CASSQGLGELFF
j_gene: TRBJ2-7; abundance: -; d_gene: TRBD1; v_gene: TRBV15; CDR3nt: TGTGCCACCAGCAGAGGCAGGGGGAACTACGAGCAGTACTTC; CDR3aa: CATSRGRGNYEQYF
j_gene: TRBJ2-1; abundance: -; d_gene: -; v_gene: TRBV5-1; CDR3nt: TGCGCCAGCAGCCCCGACAGGTACAACTACAATGAGCAGTTCTTC; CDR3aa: CASSPDRYNYNEQFF
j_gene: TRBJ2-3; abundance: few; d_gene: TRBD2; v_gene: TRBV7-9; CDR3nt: TGTGCCACCCAGGCTAGCGGGAAGGGAGATACGCAGTATTTT; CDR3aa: CATQASGKGDTQYF
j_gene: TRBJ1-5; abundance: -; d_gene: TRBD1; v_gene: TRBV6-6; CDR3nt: TGTGCCAGCAGCAAACAGGGGAGGAGTCAGCCCCAGCATTTT; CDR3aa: CASSKQGRSQPQHF
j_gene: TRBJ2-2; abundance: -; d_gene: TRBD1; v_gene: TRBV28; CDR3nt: TGTGCCAGCAGAGGGACAGGGAACACCGGGGAGCTGTTTTTT; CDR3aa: CASRGTGNTGELFF
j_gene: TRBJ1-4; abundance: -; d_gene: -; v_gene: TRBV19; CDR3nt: TGTGCCAGTAGTCCGCGGAATCAACTGTTTTTT; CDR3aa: CASSPRNQLFF
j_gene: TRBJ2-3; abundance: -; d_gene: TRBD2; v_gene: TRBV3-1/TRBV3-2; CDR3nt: TGTGCCAGCAGCCAATCCGACGGGAGGGCAGATACGCAGTATTTT; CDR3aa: CASSQSDGRADTQYF
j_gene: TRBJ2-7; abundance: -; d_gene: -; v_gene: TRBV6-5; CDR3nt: TGTGCCAGCAGTTACGACGGTGCGGACAGCTCCTACGAGCAGTACTTC; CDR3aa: CASSYDGADSSYEQYF
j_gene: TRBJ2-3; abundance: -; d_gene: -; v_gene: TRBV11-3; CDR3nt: TGTGCCAGCAGCTTCGGGGGGCGCACCGCAGATACGCAGTATTTT; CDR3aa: CASSFGGRTADTQYF
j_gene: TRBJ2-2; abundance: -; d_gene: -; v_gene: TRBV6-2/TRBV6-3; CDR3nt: TGTGCCAGCAGTTACTCGGGACACAAGAACACCGGGGAGCTGTTTTTT; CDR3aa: CASSYSGHKNTGELFF
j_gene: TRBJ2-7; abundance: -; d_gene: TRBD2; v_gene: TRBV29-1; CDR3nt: TGCAGCGCGTTGGTATCTGGCGGGAGTTCTTACTACGAGCAGTACTTC; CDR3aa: CSALVSGGSSYYEQYF
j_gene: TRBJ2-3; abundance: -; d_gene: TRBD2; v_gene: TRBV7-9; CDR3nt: TGTGCCAGCAGCACTACACGACCTAGCGGAGAGGGGACAGATACGCAGTATTTT; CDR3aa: CASSTTRPSGEGTDTQYF
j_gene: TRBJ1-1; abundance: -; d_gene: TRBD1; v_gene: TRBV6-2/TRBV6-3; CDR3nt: TGTGCCAGCAGTACGTCTGACAGGGCGAACACTGAAGCTTTCTTT; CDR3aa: CASSTSDRANTEAFF
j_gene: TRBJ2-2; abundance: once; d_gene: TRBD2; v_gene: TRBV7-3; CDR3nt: TGTGCCAGCAGCTTGGCGGGAGGGGCGGTTGCCGGGGAGCTGTTTTTT; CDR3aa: CASSLAGGAVAGELFF
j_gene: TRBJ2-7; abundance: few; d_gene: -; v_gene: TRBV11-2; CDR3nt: TGTGCCAGCAGCACGGGACTCCTCTACGAGCAGTACTTC; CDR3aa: CASSTGLLYEQYF
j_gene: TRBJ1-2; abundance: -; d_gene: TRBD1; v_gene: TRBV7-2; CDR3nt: TGTGCCAGCAGCTTGACAGGGGCTAACTATGGCTACACCTTC; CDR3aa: CASSLTGANYGYTF
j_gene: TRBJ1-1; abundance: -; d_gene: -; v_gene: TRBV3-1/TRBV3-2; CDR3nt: TGTGCCAGCAGCCAGACAGCACTCGTGAACACTGAAGCTTTCTTT; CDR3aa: CASSQTALVNTEAFF
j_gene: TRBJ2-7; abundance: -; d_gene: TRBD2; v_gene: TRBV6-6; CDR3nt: TGTGCCAGCAGTTACGGGAGGGTCTACGAGCAGTACTTC; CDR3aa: CASSYGRVYEQYF
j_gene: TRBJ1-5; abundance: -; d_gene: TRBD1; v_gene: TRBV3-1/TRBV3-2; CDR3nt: TGTGCCAGCAGCCAAGGGACAGGGCGAGGGAATCAGCCCCAGCATTTT; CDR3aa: CASSQGTGRGNQPQHF
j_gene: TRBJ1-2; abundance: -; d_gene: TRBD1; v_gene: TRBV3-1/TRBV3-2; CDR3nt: TGTGCCAGCAGCCAATTGACAGGGGCGTGGGGCTACACCTTC; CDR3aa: CASSQLTGAWGYTF
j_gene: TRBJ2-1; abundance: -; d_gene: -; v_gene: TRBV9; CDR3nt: TGTGCCAGCAGCCCTTCTTCGATACTAGCTGCATCCTACAATGAGCAGTTCTTC; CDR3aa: CASSPSSILAASYNEQFF
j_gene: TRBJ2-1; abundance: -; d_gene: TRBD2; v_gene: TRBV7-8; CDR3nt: TGTGCCAGCCTACAGTGGACTAGCGGGAACAATGAGCAGTTCTTC; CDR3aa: CASLQWTSGNNEQFF
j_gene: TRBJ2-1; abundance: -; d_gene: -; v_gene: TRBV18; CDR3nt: TGTGCCAGCTCACCAGCCCGGGCTAGCCAAAGGGATGAGCAGTTCTTC; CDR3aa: CASSPARASQRDEQFF
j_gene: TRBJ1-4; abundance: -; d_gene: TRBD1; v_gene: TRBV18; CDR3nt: TGTGCCAGCTCATCCGACAGGGGGCTAGAAAAACTGTTTTTT; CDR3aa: CASSSDRGLEKLFF
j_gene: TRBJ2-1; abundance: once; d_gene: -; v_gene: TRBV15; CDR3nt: TGTGCCACCAGCAGAGATCTGCCGTACGGGACACTCAATGAGCAGTTCTTC; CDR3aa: CATSRDLPYGTLNEQFF
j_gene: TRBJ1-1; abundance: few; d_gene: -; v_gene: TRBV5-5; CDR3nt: TGTGCCAGCAGCTTGGAACAGGGTGGAAAAGCTTTCTTT; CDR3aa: CASSLEQGGKAFF
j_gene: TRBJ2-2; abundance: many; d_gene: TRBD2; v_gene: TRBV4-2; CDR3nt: TGTGCCAGCAGCCAAGAAATCGCGGGAGTTACCGGGGAGCTGTTTTTT; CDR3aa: CASSQEIAGVTGELFF
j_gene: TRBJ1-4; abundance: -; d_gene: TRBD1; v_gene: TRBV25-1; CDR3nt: TGTGCCAGCAGTGAAAGAAACAGGGGGACTGCAACTAATGAAAAACTGTTTTTT; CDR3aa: CASSERNRGTATNEKLFF
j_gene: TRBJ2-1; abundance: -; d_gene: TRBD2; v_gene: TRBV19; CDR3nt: TGTGCCAGCAGGACTAGCGGGAGTTACAATGAGCAGTTCTTC; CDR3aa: CASRTSGSYNEQFF
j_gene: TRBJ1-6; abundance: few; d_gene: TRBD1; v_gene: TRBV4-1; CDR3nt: TGCGCCAGCAGCCAAGATTTCCCTAGACAGGGGTACAGTTCACCCCTCCACTTT; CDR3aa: CASSQDFPRQGYSSPLHF
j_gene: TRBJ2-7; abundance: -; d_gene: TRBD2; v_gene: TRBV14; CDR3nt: TGTGCCAGCAGCCGACTAGCGGGGAGCCGGGGCTACGAGCAGTACTTC; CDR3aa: CASSRLAGSRGYEQYF
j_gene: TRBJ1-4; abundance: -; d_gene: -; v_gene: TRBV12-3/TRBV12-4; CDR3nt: TGTGCCAGCAGTCTCAATCCGGATGAAAAACTGTTTTTT; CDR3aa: CASSLNPDEKLFF
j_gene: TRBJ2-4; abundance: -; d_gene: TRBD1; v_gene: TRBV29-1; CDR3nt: TGCAGCGTTGCTGGACAGGGGCGGGTGGACATTCAGTACTTC; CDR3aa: CSVAGQGRVDIQYF
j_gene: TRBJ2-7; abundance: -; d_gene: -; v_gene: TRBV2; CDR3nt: TGTGCCAGCAGTCCAGGGGCCGGCTCCTACGAGCAGTACTTC; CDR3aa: CASSPGAGSYEQYF